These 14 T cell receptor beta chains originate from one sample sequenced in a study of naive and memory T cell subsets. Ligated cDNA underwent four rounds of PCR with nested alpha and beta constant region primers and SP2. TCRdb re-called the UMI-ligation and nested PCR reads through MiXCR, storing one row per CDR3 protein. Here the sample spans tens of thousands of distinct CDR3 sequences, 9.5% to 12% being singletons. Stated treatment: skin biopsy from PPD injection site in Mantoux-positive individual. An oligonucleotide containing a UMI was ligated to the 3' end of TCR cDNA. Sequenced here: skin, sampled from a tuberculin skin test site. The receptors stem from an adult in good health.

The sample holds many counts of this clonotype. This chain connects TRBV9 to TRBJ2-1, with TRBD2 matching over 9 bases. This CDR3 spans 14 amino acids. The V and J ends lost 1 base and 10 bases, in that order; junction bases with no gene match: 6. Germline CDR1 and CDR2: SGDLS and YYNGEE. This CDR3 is CASSVWREGREQFF. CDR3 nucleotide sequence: TGTGCCAGCAGCGTATGGCGGGAGGGCCGCGAGCAGTTCTTC.

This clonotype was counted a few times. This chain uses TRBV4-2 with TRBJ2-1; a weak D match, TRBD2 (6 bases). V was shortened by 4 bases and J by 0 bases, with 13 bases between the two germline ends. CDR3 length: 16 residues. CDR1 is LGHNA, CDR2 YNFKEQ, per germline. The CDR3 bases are TGTGCCAGCAGCCCTGGGACTGGGAGCTCCTACAATGAGCAGTTCTTC. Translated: CASSPGTGSSYNEQFF.

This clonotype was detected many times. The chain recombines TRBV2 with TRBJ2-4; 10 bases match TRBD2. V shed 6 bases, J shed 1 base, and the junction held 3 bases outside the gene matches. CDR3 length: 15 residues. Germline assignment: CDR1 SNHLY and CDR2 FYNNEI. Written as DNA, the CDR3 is TGTGCCAGCAGGAGCGGGGGGGCCGCCAAAAACATTCAGTACTTC. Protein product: CASRSGGAAKNIQYF.

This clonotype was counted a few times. CDR3 nucleotides: TGCGCCAGCAGCCGCACTGGTTCTGCAACTAATGAAAAACTGTTTTTT. The encoded protein is CASSRTGSATNEKLFF. J is TRBJ1-4 and V is TRBV5-1; D gene uncertain. Trimming cost V 4 bases and J 0 bases, with 13 bases left between them. CDR3 length: 16 amino acids. CDR1 and CDR2 (germline): SGHRS, YFSETQ.

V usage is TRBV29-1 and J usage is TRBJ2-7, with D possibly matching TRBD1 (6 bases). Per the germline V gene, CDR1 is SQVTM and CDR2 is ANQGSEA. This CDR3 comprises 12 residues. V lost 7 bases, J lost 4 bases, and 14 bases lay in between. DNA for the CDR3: TGCAGCGCGGCCCTTGGACAGTACGAGCAGTACTTC. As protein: CSAALGQYEQYF.

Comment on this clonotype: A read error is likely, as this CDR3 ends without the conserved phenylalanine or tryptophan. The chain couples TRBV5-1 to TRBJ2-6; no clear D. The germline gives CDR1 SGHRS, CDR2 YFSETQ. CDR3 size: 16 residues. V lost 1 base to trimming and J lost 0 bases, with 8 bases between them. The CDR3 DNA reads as TGCGCCAGCAGCTTGACAGCCCTCTCTGGGGCCAACGTCCTGACTCTC. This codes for CASSLTALSGANVLTL.

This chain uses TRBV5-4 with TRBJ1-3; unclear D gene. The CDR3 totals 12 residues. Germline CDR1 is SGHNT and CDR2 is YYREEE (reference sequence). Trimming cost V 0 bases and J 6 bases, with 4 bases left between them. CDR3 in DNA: TGTGCCAGCAGCTTGGACCAAAACACCATATATTTT. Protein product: CASSLDQNTIYF.

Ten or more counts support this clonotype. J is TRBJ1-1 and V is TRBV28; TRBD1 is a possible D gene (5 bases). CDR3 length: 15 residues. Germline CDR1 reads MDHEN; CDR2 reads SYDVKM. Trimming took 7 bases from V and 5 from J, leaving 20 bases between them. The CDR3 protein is CASNPRSGGVTEAFF. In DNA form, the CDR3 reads TGTGCCAGCAACCCCCGCTCCGGGGGAGTAACTGAAGCTTTCTTT.

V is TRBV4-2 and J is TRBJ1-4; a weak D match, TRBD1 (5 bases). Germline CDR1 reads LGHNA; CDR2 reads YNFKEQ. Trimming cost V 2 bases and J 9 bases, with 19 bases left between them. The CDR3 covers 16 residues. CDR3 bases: TGTGCCAGCAGCCAATCCCTGGAGGGGCAGGCGAAAAAACTGTTTTTT. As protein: CASSQSLEGQAKKLFF.

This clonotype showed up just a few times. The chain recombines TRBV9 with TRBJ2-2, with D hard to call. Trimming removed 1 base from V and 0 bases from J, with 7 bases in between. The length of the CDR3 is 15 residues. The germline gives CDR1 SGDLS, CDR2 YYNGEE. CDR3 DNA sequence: TGTGCCAGCAGCGTACGAACTACGAACACCGGGGAGCTGTTTTTT. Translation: CASSVRTTNTGELFF.

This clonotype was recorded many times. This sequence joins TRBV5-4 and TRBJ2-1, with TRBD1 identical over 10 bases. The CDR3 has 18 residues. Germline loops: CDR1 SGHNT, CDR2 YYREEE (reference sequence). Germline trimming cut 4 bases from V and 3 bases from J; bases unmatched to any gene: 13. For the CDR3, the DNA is TGTGCCAGCAGCAATCGGGACAGGGGCTCGAAGGGCTACAATGAGCAGTTCTTC. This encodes CASSNRDRGSKGYNEQFF.

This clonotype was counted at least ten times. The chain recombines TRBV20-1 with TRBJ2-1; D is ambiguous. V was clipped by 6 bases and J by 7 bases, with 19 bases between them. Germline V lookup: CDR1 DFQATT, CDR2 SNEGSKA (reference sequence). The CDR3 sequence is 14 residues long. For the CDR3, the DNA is TGCAGTGCCATATCAAAGCAGTGGCTTAATGAGCAGTTCTTC. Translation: CSAISKQWLNEQFF.

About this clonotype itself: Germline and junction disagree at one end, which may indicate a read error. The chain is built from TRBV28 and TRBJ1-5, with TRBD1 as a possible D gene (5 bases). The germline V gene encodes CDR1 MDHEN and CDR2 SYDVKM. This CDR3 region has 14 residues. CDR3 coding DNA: TGTGCCAGCAGGCCTGACAGCTCTAATCGGCCCCAGCATTTT. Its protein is CASRPDSSNRPQHF.

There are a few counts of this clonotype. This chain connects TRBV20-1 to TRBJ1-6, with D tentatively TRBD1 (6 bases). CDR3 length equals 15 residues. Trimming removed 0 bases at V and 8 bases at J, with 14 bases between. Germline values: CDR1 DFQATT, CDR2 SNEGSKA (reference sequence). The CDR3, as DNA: TGCAGTGCTAGAGATGGGGGGGCCGCATATTCACCCCTCCACTTT. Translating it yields CSARDGGAAYSPLHF.